The 6 T cell receptor beta chains below all came from one sample that was sequenced in a study of CD8 T cells in ankylosing spondylitis. TCRdb processed the 5' RACE reads anew with MiXCR; each CDR3 protein has one entry. The table has 85,000 to 100,000 distinct CDR3 sequences, 8.8% seen once. Sequencing was performed on blood, either unsorted or a sorted T cell fraction (not recorded which). The receptors shown here come from a male donor with ankylosing spondylitis or in good health (not recorded which).

This clonotype was seen at least ten times. The CDR3 spells CATKEIQSPLHF. CDR3 nucleotides: TGTGCCACCAAAGAAATACAATCACCCCTCCACTTT. This chain connects TRBV15 to TRBJ1-6, with no clear D. Germline-derived CDR1 and CDR2 are LNHNV and YYDKDF (reference sequence). The CDR3 extends over 12 amino acids. Trimming shortened V by 7 bases and J by 10 bases, and 11 bases separated the two germline ends.

The sample holds one count of this clonotype. The V and J genes are TRBV3-1 and TRBJ2-6; D not resolved. The germline gives CDR1 LGHDT, CDR2 YNNKEL (reference sequence). The CDR3 contains 15 residues. The V and J ends lost 3 bases and 2 bases respectively, with 8 bases between them. The CDR3 loop is CASSQHVPGANVLTF. As DNA, the CDR3 is TGTGCCAGCAGCCAGCACGTCCCTGGGGCCAACGTCCTGACTTTC. The full variable domain, with the rest looked up from reference TRBV3-1 and TRBJ2-6, is DTAVSQTPKYLVTQMGNDKSIKCEQNLGHDTMYWYKQDSKKFLKIMFSYNNKELIINETVPNRFSPKSPDKAHLNLHINSLELGDSAVYFCASSQHVPGANVLTFGAGSRLTVL.

This clonotype was recorded many times. The CDR3 DNA sequence: TGTGCCAGCAGCGTATTTGGTAGAGGGGAGCCAGATACGCAGTATTTT. Its protein product is CASSVFGRGEPDTQYF. The chain combines TRBV9 with TRBJ2-3, with D tentatively TRBD1 or TRBD2 (5 bases each). V shed 1 base and J shed 4 bases, with 16 bases lying between them. Germline V gene lookup returns CDR1 SGDLS and CDR2 YYNGEE. There are 16 residues in the CDR3.

This clonotype has a count of ten or more. This chain links TRBV6-5 with TRBJ1-5; perhaps TRBD1 as D (5 bases). The V and J ends lost 2 bases and 0 bases respectively, with 8 bases between them. This CDR3 contains 15 residues. Germline V gene sequence: CDR1 MNHEY, CDR2 SVGAGI. Here the CDR3 DNA reads TGTGCCAGCAGTTACGGGGGTTCTAGCAATCAGCCCCAGCATTTT. This gives the protein CASSYGGSSNQPQHF.

In this sample, this clonotype turned up many times. J is TRBJ2-4 and V is TRBV12-3 or TRBV12-4, with 9 positions matching TRBD1. After removal of 5 bases from V and 8 bases from J, the junction contained 7 bases not matched to a gene. The CDR3 totals 14 residues. CDR3 sequence reads: CASSKQGAKDIQYF. CDR3 in DNA: TGTGCCAGCAGTAAACAGGGGGCGAAAGACATTCAGTACTTC.

This clonotype has ten or more counts. The rearrangement uses TRBV24-1 and TRBJ1-2, with D tentatively TRBD1 (5 bases). The length of the CDR3 is 14 residues. CDR1 and CDR2 from the germline V gene are KGHDR and SFDVKD. The germline V and J ends were trimmed by 2 bases and 6 bases, with 12 bases remaining between them. The CDR3 reads CATSDSGRINGYTF. CDR3 in DNA: TGTGCCACCAGTGATTCGGGACGGATAAATGGCTACACCTTC.